The clone carrying this T cell receptor (beta chain) was seen just once. Seattle's enrolled individuals joined amid active infection and were then monitored longitudinally. This specimen comes from a study of blood T cell repertoires in COVID-19. Across the study: The origin of the acute and convalescent COVID-19 samples was the United States, Italy and Spain. The cDNA or gDNA used as material had been derived from T cells, B-cell-depleted T cells, or PBMCs.

Per the study methods: Quantification of nucleated cells was approximated via reference gene primer amplification. Profiled with immunoSEQ multiplex PCR; TCRdb holds only in-frame clones, not every one. That table gives V, J and clone size, and the DNA gave D and trimming. The table lists more than 200,000 clones, around 88% of them singletons. The CDR3 totals 14 residues. Trimming stripped 6 bases from V and 8 bases from J, with 16 bases between. Germline lookup yields CDR1 SNHLY and CDR2 FYNNEI. Material for sequencing was peripheral blood. The source is a woman aged 25 to 39 with COVID-19, enrolled during active disease. V and J are TRBV2 and TRBJ1-4; D is ambiguous. The CDR3 DNA reads TGTGCCAGCAGAGAACGTAAGGCCGGGGAAAAACTGTTTTTT. Residues: CASRERKAGEKLFF.